Each of the 19 T cell receptor beta chains below was sequenced from the same sample in a study of T cell repertoires in cytomegalovirus infection. These TCRs are of unknown antigen specificity. One entry per CDR3 protein results from TCRdb running MiXCR on the reads. The profile shows 450,000 to 550,000 distinct CDR3 sequences, 40% to 50% of them singletons. The sample was cultured PBMCs, taken from culture after CMV antigen stimulation. These receptors were taken from a human donor in good health (CMV status not recorded). Some clones in this sample may be carry-over from other donors' samples.

The chain couples TRBV12-3 or TRBV12-4 to TRBJ2-5, with D perhaps TRBD2 (6 bases). V lost 11 bases and J 7 bases, leaving 17 bases between the germline ends. The CDR3 covers 12 residues. CDR3 loop: CAAARTGGTQYF. CDR3 DNA sequence: TGTGCCGCAGCTCGGACCGGGGGGACCCAGTACTTC.

The chain has TRBV11-2 and TRBJ2-5; 8 bases align to TRBD2. The ends lost 0 bases at V and 4 bases at J; junction bases unmatched: 1. The CDR3 sequence is 14 residues long. Germline CDR1 reads SGHAT; CDR2 reads FQNNGV. The CDR3 loop is CASSLDLAGETQYF. The CDR3 DNA reads TGTGCCAGCAGCTTAGATCTAGCGGGAGAGACCCAGTACTTC.

This clonotype turned up a few times. The chain couples TRBV2 to TRBJ1-2, with TRBD1 as a possible D gene (5 bases). Germline assignment: CDR1 SNHLY and CDR2 FYNNEI. The germline V and J ends were trimmed by 8 bases and 7 bases, with 17 bases remaining between them. The CDR3 covers 13 residues. The CDR3 loop reads CASPGAPGVGYTF. The CDR3 DNA reads TGTGCCAGCCCCGGCGCCCCGGGGGTTGGCTACACCTTC.

This chain connects TRBV20-1 to TRBJ2-7; D gene ambiguous. The CDR3 is 13 amino acids. Trimming stripped 1 base from V and 2 bases from J, with 9 bases between. Germline V gene lookup returns CDR1 DFQATT and CDR2 SNEGSKA (reference sequence). Here the CDR3 DNA reads TGCAGTGCTAGAGGTACTGTAACCTACGAGCAGTACTTC. Protein sequence: CSARGTVTYEQYF.

This chain links TRBV7-9 with TRBJ2-5; TRBD2 matches at 12 bases. The V and J ends lost 2 bases and 4 bases, in that order; junction bases with no gene match: 8. The CDR3 has 17 amino acids. Germline loops: CDR1 SEHNR, CDR2 FQNEAQ (reference sequence). The CDR3 nucleotides read TGTGCCAGCAGCTTATCTAGCGGGGGGGCCGCTGGAGAGACCCAGTACTTC. Its translation is CASSLSSGGAAGETQYF.

This clonotype was counted a few times. The gene calls are TRBV7-2 and TRBJ1-6; TRBD1 matches at 10 bases. Unmatched junction bases numbered 10, after V lost 10 bases and J lost 7 bases. This CDR3 contains 15 residues. Germline V gene lookup returns CDR1 SGHTA and CDR2 FQGNSA. The CDR3 DNA follows: TGTGCCATCCAACCGGACAGGGGGTGGAATTCACCCCTCCACTTT. Translated, it gives CAIQPDRGWNSPLHF. The full variable domain, with the rest looked up from reference TRBV7-2 and TRBJ1-6, is GAGVSQSPSNKVTEKGKDVELRCDPISGHTALYWYRQSLGQGLEFLIYFQGNSAPDKSGLPSDRFSAERTGGSVSTLTIQRTQQEDSAVYLCAIQPDRGWNSPLHFGNGTRLTVT.

This clonotype was detected only a few times. The chain has TRBV12-3 or TRBV12-4 and TRBJ2-1; a weak D match, TRBD2 (6 bases). Trimming pared 5 bases from V and 4 bases from J, leaving 15 bases between. The CDR3 extends over 15 amino acids. In nucleotides, the CDR3 is TGTGCCAGCAGTGGGGGGACGCGACCTTACAATGAGCAGTTCTTC. It is translated as CASSGGTRPYNEQFF.

This clonotype was seen a few times. The chain combines TRBV7-2 with TRBJ1-5, with D hard to call. V lost 4 bases and J 11 bases, leaving 9 bases between the germline ends. The CDR3 length is 11 residues. The germline gives CDR1 SGHTA, CDR2 FQGNSA. The CDR3 coding sequence is TGTGCCAGCAGCTCCTTGGGGACCCAGCATTTT. This sequence encodes CASSSLGTQHF.

The chain is built from TRBV7-6 and TRBJ2-1, with TRBD1 as a possible D gene (5 bases). Trimming stripped 5 bases from V and 6 bases from J, with 20 bases between. CDR1 is SGHVS, CDR2 FNYEAQ, per germline. This CDR3 is 16 amino acids long. The CDR3 coding sequence is TGTGCCAGCAGCCCCGGGCCCCCAGGGTGGACCAATGAGCAGTTCTTC. It yields the protein CASSPGPPGWTNEQFF.

The sample holds a few counts of this clonotype. The chain recombines TRBV28 with TRBJ2-2, with D perhaps TRBD2 (5 bases). This CDR3 comprises 15 residues. Germline CDR1 is MDHEN and CDR2 is SYDVKM. Deletions cut 3 bases from V and 2 bases from J, with 10 bases between. The CDR3 here is CASSFVLANTGELFF. The CDR3 nucleotides are TGTGCCAGCAGTTTTGTTCTAGCTAACACCGGGGAGCTGTTTTTT. Drawing the rest from reference TRBV28 and TRBJ2-2, the complete variable domain is DVKVTQSSRYLVKRTGEKVFLECVQDMDHENMFWYRQDPGLGLRLIYFSYDVKMKEKGDIPEGYSVSREKKERFSLILESASTNQTSMYLCASSFVLANTGELFFGEGSRLTVL.

The chain links TRBV7-2 to TRBJ2-1, with 8 bases matching TRBD2. The CDR3 has 15 residues. The germline V gene has CDR1 SGHTA and CDR2 FQGNSA. V lost 3 bases, J lost 8 bases, and 9 bases stayed unmatched. CDR3 coding DNA: TGTGCCAGCAGCTTTTCCAGCGGGAGTGGATATGAGCAGTTCTTC. Its translation: CASSFSSGSGYEQFF.

The chain combines TRBV6-5 with TRBJ1-3; D remains ambiguous. V was cut by 5 bases and J by 5 bases, with 10 bases left in between. Germline V gives CDR1 MNHEY, CDR2 SVGAGI. The CDR3 contains 13 residues. The CDR3, as DNA: TGTGCCAGCAGTAGCACACTAAGAAACACCATATATTTT. This encodes CASSSTLRNTIYF.

The chain couples TRBV5-3 to TRBJ2-5; 8 nucleotides agree with TRBD2. TRBV5-3 is an ORF for which the function is uncertain. The V segment lost 8 bases and the J segment 2 bases; nucleotides outside the gene matches: 11. The CDR3 runs to 15 residues. Here the CDR3 reads CASRRGLGAQETQYF. As DNA, the CDR3 is TGTGCCAGCAGACGGGGACTAGGGGCACAAGAGACCCAGTACTTC.

CDR3 in amino acids: CASSPSRHSEELFF. The CDR3 DNA is TGTGCCAGCAGCCCGAGCAGGCATTCGGAGGAGCTGTTTTTT. The chain has TRBV7-2 and TRBJ2-2; D is unresolved. V was pared by 5 bases and J by 10 bases, with 17 bases between. Germline lookup yields CDR1 SGHTA and CDR2 FQGNSA. The CDR3 contains 14 residues.

The chain links TRBV5-1 to TRBJ2-3; D might be TRBD2 (7 bases). This CDR3 comprises 16 residues. V lost 1 base, J lost 2 bases, and 14 bases lay in between. The germline gives CDR1 SGHRS, CDR2 YFSETQ. CDR3 nucleotides: TGCGCCAGCAGCTTGACGGCGGGGGCGAACACAGATACGCAGTATTTT. It yields the protein CASSLTAGANTDTQYF.

This sequence joins TRBV27 and TRBJ2-7; TRBD2 aligns across 13 bases. The CDR3 consists of 15 residues. Germline loops: CDR1 MNHEY, CDR2 SMNVEV (reference sequence). V trimming: 6 bases; J trimming: 1 base; junction bases outside the gene matches: 3. This chain's CDR3 is CASRPLAGGSYEQYF. The CDR3, as DNA: TGTGCCAGCAGACCACTAGCGGGGGGGTCCTACGAGCAGTACTTC.

This clonotype was recorded many times. V gene TRBV7-2 combines with J gene TRBJ2-7; the match to TRBD1 covers 8 bases. The CDR3 sequence is 17 residues long. Trimming at V came to 1 base and at J to 2 bases, leaving 10 bases not matched to a gene. Looked up from germline, CDR1 is SGHTA and CDR2 is FQGNSA. The DNA of the CDR3 is TGTGCCAGCAGCTTAGTATATGGAGGGACAGGCGCCTACGAGCAGTACTTC. The encoded protein is CASSLVYGGTGAYEQYF.

This clonotype was detected once. The junction differs from germline at one of its ends, possibly a read error. The chain's CDR3 is CTSSLGQGPFGTDTQYF. CDR3 DNA: TGTACCAGCAGCTTGGGGCAGGGCCCGTTTGGCACAGATACGCAGTATTTT. The rearrangement uses TRBV5-5 and TRBJ2-3, with a possible D match to TRBD1 (5 bases). The CDR3 runs to 17 residues. The germline CDR1 and CDR2 sequences are SGHKS and YYEKEE (reference sequence).

This clonotype was observed a handful of times. V is TRBV6-5 and J is TRBJ2-1; 8 positions match TRBD2. The germline V gene encodes CDR1 MNHEY and CDR2 SVGAGI. Trimming took 6 bases from V and 5 from J; bases not matched to a gene: 12. This CDR3 contains 16 residues. CDR3 residues: CASSPGPGLVHNEQFF. The CDR3 DNA reads as TGTGCCAGCAGCCCCGGACCGGGACTAGTCCACAATGAGCAGTTCTTC.